Listed here are 15 T cell receptor beta chains from one sample, sequenced in a study of blood T cells in healthy people across ages. Alongside a J-beta primer mix, a sample-barcoded 5' primer served in a second PCR lasting roughly 7 to 11 cycles. TCRdb independently ran MiXCR on the 5' RACE reads; one entry per CDR3 protein. The sample shows roughly 1,000,000 distinct CDR3 sequences, roughly 24% of them seen only once. The sample also formed part of further work on T cells of mothers and their children.

Sequencing used blood. The receptors here all came from a girl aged 2-9 years in good health.

The V gene is TRBV29-1, the J gene TRBJ2-2; D is possibly TRBD1 (5 bases). This CDR3 contains 12 residues. The V end was cut by 7 bases, the J end by 3 bases, with 9 bases between. The germline gives CDR1 SQVTM, CDR2 ANQGSEA. The CDR3 reads CSAQGDTGELFF. The CDR3 DNA reads TGCAGCGCCCAAGGGGACACCGGGGAGCTGTTTTTT.

This clonotype was detected a few times. This chain uses TRBV2 with TRBJ1-1; tentative D call: TRBD1 (6 bases). V lost 6 bases and J 8 bases, leaving 19 bases between the germline ends. Germline V gives CDR1 SNHLY, CDR2 FYNNEI. The CDR3 runs 14 residues. The CDR3 nucleotides read TGTGCCAGCAGCCGCGGGGGGGCGGATTGGGAAGCTTTCTTT. Translated, it gives CASSRGGADWEAFF.

The rearrangement uses TRBV27 and TRBJ2-7, with D perhaps TRBD2 (6 bases). The CDR3 extends over 14 amino acids. The V gene lost 6 bases and the J gene lost 3 bases, with 15 bases spanning the gap. The V gene's germline CDR1 is MNHEY and CDR2 SMNVEV (reference sequence). The CDR3: CASREEGLGYEQYF. In DNA, the CDR3 is TGTGCCAGCAGGGAGGAGGGTCTTGGCTACGAGCAGTACTTC.

The CDR3 protein is CASSPITFEQYF. CDR3 in DNA: TGTGCCAGCAGTCCTATTACGTTCGAGCAGTACTTC. The gene calls are TRBV6-6 and TRBJ2-7; no clear D. Germline V gene data show CDR1 as MNHNY and CDR2 as SVGAGI (reference sequence). The germline V and J ends were trimmed by 5 bases and 6 bases, with 11 bases remaining between them. This CDR3 has 12 residues.

This clonotype was recorded a few times. The J gene is TRBJ2-1, the V gene TRBV4-3; 9 bases align to TRBD2. The V gene end was trimmed by 11 bases and the J gene end by 9 bases; junction bases not matched to a gene: 17. Germline V lookup: CDR1 LGHNA, CDR2 YSLEER. The CDR3 extends over 15 amino acids. The CDR3, as DNA: TGCGCCTCCTCAGTTGTGGCGGGGGGGCACGGTGAGCAGTTCTTC. It yields the protein CASSVVAGGHGEQFF.

The chain joins TRBV29-1 to TRBJ1-2; D remains unclear. From germline, CDR1 is SQVTM and CDR2 ANQGSEA. Trimming cost V 5 bases and J 6 bases, with 13 bases left between them. The CDR3 sequence is 12 residues long. CDR3 in DNA: TGCAGCGTTCCCTCCGGGGTCGATGGCTACACCTTC. This translates into CSVPSGVDGYTF.

This clonotype turned up a few times. J is TRBJ2-5 and V is TRBV7-2, with 7 bases lining up with TRBD2. The germline gives CDR1 SGHTA, CDR2 FQGNSA. Unmatched junction bases numbered 4, after V lost 5 bases and J lost 1 base. The CDR3 consists of 14 residues. CDR3 sequence (DNA): TGTGCCAGCAGCCACCGGACTAGCCAAGAGACCCAGTACTTC. Amino acids: CASSHRTSQETQYF.

This clonotype was seen just once. The chain links TRBV9 to TRBJ1-2; D may be TRBD1 (6 bases). The CDR3 contains 15 residues. Trimming cost V 4 bases and J 3 bases, with 16 bases left between them. Per the germline V gene, CDR1 is SGDLS and CDR2 is YYNGEE. The CDR3 protein is CASSLGGAFDYGYTF. The DNA for the CDR3 is TGTGCCAGCAGCTTGGGGGGCGCGTTTGACTATGGCTACACCTTC.

This clonotype was seen only a few times. The chain couples TRBV12-3 or TRBV12-4 to TRBJ1-2, with 12 nucleotides matching TRBD1. CDR3 length: 14 residues. The ends lost 6 bases at V and 7 bases at J; junction bases unmatched: 6. The CDR3 region is CASSPGDRGLGYTF. DNA for the CDR3: TGTGCCAGCAGCCCTGGGGACAGGGGGCTTGGCTACACCTTC.

This clonotype was detected a few times. The V gene is TRBV19, the J gene TRBJ2-1; the match to TRBD2 covers 9 bases. J gave up 6 bases and V 7 bases, and 7 bases lay outside the gene matches. CDR1 LNHDA and CDR2 SQIVND come from the germline V gene (reference sequence). The length of the CDR3 is 14 residues. The CDR3 region has the DNA TGTGCCAGTACCATAGCGGGAGTAAGCAATGAGCAGTTCTTC. This sequence encodes CASTIAGVSNEQFF.

The chain uses TRBV6-6 and TRBJ1-5, with 7 positions matching TRBD1. The germline CDR1 and CDR2 sequences are MNHNY and SVGAGI (reference sequence). Losses at the gene ends were 6 bases for V and 6 bases for J; bases not matched to a gene: 8. This CDR3 is built from 14 residues. CDR3 amino acids: CASRRDSGGQPQHF. For the CDR3, the DNA is TGTGCCAGCAGGCGGGACAGCGGAGGTCAGCCCCAGCATTTT.

This clonotype has at least ten counts. V gene TRBV4-1 combines with J gene TRBJ2-5; 9 bases are a match to TRBD2. V lost 0 bases, J lost 10 bases, and 18 bases stayed unmatched. The CDR3 totals 18 residues. Germline V gene sequence: CDR1 MGHRA, CDR2 YSYEKL. The CDR3 region is CASSQDPSAGGGWRGQYF. The DNA for the CDR3 is TGCGCCAGCAGCCAAGATCCGTCCGCGGGAGGGGGCTGGCGTGGCCAGTACTTC.

There are a few counts of this clonotype. The J gene is TRBJ2-1, the V gene TRBV29-1, with no clear D. The CDR3 sequence is 13 residues long. Germline V gene sequence: CDR1 SQVTM, CDR2 ANQGSEA. Trimming cost V 3 bases and J 4 bases, with 10 bases left between them. DNA for the CDR3: TGCAGCGTTGAGGTCGATCCGTACAATGAGCAGTTCTTC. This encodes CSVEVDPYNEQFF.

This clonotype turned up a few times. The J gene is TRBJ2-7, the V gene TRBV4-3; 8 bases map to TRBD1. CDR3 length: 15 residues. V lost 5 bases, J lost 0 bases, and 6 bases stayed unmatched. Per germline, CDR1 LGHNA and CDR2 YSLEER. The CDR3 protein is CASSYRDRSSYEQYF. The CDR3 coding sequence is TGCGCCAGCAGCTACCGGGACAGGAGCTCCTACGAGCAGTACTTC.

The chain uses TRBV3-1 and TRBJ2-6; TRBD1 aligns across 7 bases. The CDR3 has 16 amino acids. Germline V gives CDR1 LGHDT, CDR2 YNNKEL (reference sequence). V was clipped by 6 bases and J by 2 bases; unmatched bases: 7. Here the CDR3 DNA reads TGTGCCAGCAGGCTAAGAACAGGGGCTGGGGCCAACGTCCTGACTTTC. The encoded protein is CASRLRTGAGANVLTF.